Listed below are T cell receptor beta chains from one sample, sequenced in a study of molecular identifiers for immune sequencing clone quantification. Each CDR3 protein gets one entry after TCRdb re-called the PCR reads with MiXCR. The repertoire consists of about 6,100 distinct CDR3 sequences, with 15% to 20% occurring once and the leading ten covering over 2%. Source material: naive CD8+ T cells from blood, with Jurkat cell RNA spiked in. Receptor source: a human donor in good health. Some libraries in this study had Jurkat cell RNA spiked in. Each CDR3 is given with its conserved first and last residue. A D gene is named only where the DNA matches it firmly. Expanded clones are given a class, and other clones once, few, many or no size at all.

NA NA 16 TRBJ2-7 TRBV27 TGTGCCAGCAGTTTATCGGGTTTCAGGGAACCCTACGAGCAGTACTTC CASSLSGFREPYEQYF
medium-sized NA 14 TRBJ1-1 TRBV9 TGTGCCAGCAGCGTATCTTTAAGCGGGGCTGAAGCTTTCTTT CASSVSLSGAEAFF
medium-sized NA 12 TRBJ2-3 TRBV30 TGTGCCTGGAGTGTTGACCAGATTACGCAGTATTTT CAWSVDQITQYF
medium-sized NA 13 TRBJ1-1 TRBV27 TGTGCCATTCGAAGGGCCGCCGGGACTGAAGCTTTCTTT CAIRRAAGTEAFF
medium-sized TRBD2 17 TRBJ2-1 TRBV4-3 TGCGCCAGCAGCCAAGATCGGGCGGGAGACCCTTACAATGAGCAGTTCTTC CASSQDRAGDPYNEQFF
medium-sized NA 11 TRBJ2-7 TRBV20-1 TGCAGTGCTCGCGTCGGTTACGAGCAGTACTTC CSARVGYEQYF
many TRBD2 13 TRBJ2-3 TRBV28 TGTGCCAGCAGTTTAACGGCGGGGGACTCGCAGTATTTT CASSLTAGDSQYF
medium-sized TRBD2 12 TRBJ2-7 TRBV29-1 TGCAGCGTAATAGCGGGAGAGGGGGAGCAGTACTTC CSVIAGEGEQYF
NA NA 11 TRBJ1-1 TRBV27 TGTGCCAGCAGTCTCGGTGCTGAAGCTTTCTTT CASSLGAEAFF
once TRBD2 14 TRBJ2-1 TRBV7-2 TGTGCCAGCGGAGATCTAGCGGGCTACAATGAGCAGTTCTTC CASGDLAGYNEQFF
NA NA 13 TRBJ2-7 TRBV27 TGTGCCAGCAGTTGGGGGGTGGGGGTTGAGCAGTACTTC CASSWGVGVEQYF
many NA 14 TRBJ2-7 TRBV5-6 TGTGCCAGCAGCTTCCAAAGAATGTCCTACGAGCAGTACTTC CASSFQRMSYEQYF
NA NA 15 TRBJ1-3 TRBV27 TGTGCCAGCAGCCCCGAGGTGGGCTCTGGAAACACCATATATTTT CASSPEVGSGNTIYF
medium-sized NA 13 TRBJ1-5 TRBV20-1 TGCAGTGCTAGAAATTCCCAGGGGTGGCCCCAGCATTTT CSARNSQGWPQHF
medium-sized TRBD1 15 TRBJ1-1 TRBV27 TGTGCCAGCAGTACTAGGACAGGGGGTATCACTGAAGCTTTCTTT CASSTRTGGITEAFF
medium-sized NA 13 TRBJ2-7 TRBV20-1 TGCAGTGCTAGAGCTCTGGGGGCCTACGAGCAGTACTTC CSARALGAYEQYF
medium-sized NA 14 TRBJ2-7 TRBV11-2 TGTGCCAGCAACTTGGGGCAGGGAATGATGTGGCAGTACTTC CASNLGQGMMWQYF
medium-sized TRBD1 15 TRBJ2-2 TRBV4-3 TGCGCCAGCAGCCAATGGACAGGGAACCCCGGGGAGCTGTTTTTT CASSQWTGNPGELFF
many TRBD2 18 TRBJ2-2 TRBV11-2 TGTGCCAGCAGCTTAGTTGCGGCGGGGCTAGCGGACACCGGGGAGCTGTTTTTT CASSLVAAGLADTGELFF
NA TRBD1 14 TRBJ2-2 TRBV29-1 TGCAGCGCCGGACAGGTCGCGAACACCGGGGAGCTGTTTTTT CSAGQVANTGELFF
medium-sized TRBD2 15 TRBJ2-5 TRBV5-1 TGCGCCAGCCGCTACGGCGGGGGAGGGAAGGAGACCCAGTACTTC CASRYGGGGKETQYF
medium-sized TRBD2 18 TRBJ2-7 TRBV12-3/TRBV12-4 TGTGCCAGCAGTTACATACGCCCCGGACTAGAAGGTATCTACGAGCAGTACTTC CASSYIRPGLEGIYEQYF
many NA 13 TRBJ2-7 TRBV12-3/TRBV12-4 TGTGCCAGCAGTTTTTCCAGGAGCTACGAGCAGTACTTC CASSFSRSYEQYF
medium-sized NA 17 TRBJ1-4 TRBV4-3 TGCGCCAGCAGCCTCGAACCCCAAGGTGCAACTAATGAAAAACTGTTTTTT CASSLEPQGATNEKLFF
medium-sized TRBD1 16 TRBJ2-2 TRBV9 TGTGCCAGCAGCTCGGGGGGACAGGGGCACACCGGGGAGCTGTTTTTT CASSSGGQGHTGELFF
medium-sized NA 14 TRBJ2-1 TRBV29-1 TGCAGCGTTGAAGGGACAGTCTCCTACAATGAGCAGTTCTTC CSVEGTVSYNEQFF
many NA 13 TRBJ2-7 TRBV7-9 TGTGCCAGCAGCCCTGGGACCGACTACGAGCAGTACTTC CASSPGTDYEQYF
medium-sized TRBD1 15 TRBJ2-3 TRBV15 TGTGCCACCAGCGAACACAGGGGACCGCATGGTACGCAGTATTTT CATSEHRGPHGTQYF
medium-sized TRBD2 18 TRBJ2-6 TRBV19 TGTGCCAGTAGTATCTTCCTAGCGGGAATAACTGGGGCCAACGTCCTGACTTTC CASSIFLAGITGANVLTF
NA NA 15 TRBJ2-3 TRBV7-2 TGTGCCGGCAGCAATTTAGGGGGGGCCGTAGATACGCGGTATTTT CAGSNLGGAVDTRYF
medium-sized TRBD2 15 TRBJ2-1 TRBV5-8 TGTGCCAGCAGCCTGACTAGCGGGATTTACAATGAGCAGTTCTTC CASSLTSGIYNEQFF
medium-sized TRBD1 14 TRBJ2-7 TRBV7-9 TGTGCCAGCAGTTATGGGGACAGGCCGGTCGAGCAGTACTTC CASSYGDRPVEQYF
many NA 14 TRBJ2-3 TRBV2 TGTGCCAGCACCCTTGGGCCGGGGACAGATACGCAGTATTTT CASTLGPGTDTQYF
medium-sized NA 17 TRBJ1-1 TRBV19 TGTGCCAGTAGTATAGATCTTCCCGGGAGTCTGAACTCTGAAGCTTTCTTT CASSIDLPGSLNSEAFF
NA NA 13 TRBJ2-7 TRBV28 TGTGCCAGCAGAAGGGCTAGCCACTACGAGCAGTACTTC CASRRASHYEQYF
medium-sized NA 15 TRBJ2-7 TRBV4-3 TGCGCCAGCAGCCATTCCGGGACCGGCTCCTACGAGCAGTACTTC CASSHSGTGSYEQYF
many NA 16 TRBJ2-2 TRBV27 TGTGCCAGCAGTTTAGGTGTAGGGGGAGGCACCGGGGAGCTGTTTTTT CASSLGVGGGTGELFF
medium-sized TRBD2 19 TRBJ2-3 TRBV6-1 TGTGCCAGCAGTGAATTGGAAGTAGCGGGATCAGGGCCAACAGATACGCAGTATTTT CASSELEVAGSGPTDTQYF
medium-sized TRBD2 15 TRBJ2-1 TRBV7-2 TGTGCCAGCAGCTTAACCGGGGGGTACTACAATGAGCAGTTCTTC CASSLTGGYYNEQFF
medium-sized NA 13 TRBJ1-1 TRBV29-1 TGCAGCGTAGTATTACAGGGTAACACTGAAGCTTTCTTT CSVVLQGNTEAFF
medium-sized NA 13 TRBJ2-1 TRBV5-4 TGTGCCAGCGAGGGGGAGGTAAGAAGTGAGCAGTTCTTC CASEGEVRSEQFF
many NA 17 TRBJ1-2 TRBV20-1 TGCAGTGCTAGAGATGGCCCCCGTTGGGGGAGTCAGGGCGGCTACACCTTC CSARDGPRWGSQGGYTF
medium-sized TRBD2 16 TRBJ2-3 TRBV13 TGTGCCAGCGGTCTAGCGGGAGTCAAACTGAAAGATACGCAGTATTTT CASGLAGVKLKDTQYF
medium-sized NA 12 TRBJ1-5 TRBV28 TGTGCCAGCTTCAGCGGGAATCAGCCCCAGCATTTT CASFSGNQPQHF
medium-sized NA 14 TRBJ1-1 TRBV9 TGTGCCAGCAGCGTAGGGGGGGGGGTCACTGAAGCTTTCTTT CASSVGGGVTEAFF
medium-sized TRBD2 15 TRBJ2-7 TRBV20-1 TGCAGTGCTAGAGATATAGGACTAGCGGGGGTTGAGCAGTACTTC CSARDIGLAGVEQYF
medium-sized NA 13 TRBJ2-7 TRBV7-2 TGTGCCAGCAGACAGGGATCCGGCTACGAGCAGTACTTC CASRQGSGYEQYF
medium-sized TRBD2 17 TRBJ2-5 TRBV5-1 TGCGCCAGCAGATCCACCCTTGCGGGAGAGGACCGAGAGACCCAGTACTTC CASRSTLAGEDRETQYF
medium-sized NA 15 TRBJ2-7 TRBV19 TGTGCCAGTAGTATGGTGGCAGGGGCATCCTACGAGCAGTACTTC CASSMVAGASYEQYF
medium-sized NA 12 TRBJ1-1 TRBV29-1 TGCAGCGTTGATCAGATGAACACTGAAGCTTTCTTT CSVDQMNTEAFF
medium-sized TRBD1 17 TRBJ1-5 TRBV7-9 TGTGCCAGCAGCTTAGTAGTCTCGGACAGGGCTCTTCAGCCCCAGCATTTT CASSLVVSDRALQPQHF
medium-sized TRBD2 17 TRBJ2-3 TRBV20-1 TGCAGTGCTAGAAGCGGACTAGCGGGCACCCGCACAGATACGCAGTATTTT CSARSGLAGTRTDTQYF
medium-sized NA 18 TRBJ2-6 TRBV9 TGTGCCAGCAGCTTCCACCAGGGTTACGCGTACGGGGCCAACGTCCTGACTTTC CASSFHQGYAYGANVLTF
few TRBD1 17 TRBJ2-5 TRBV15 TGTGCCACCAGCAGTGGGACCGGGACAGCGGTACAAGAGACCCAGTACTTC CATSSGTGTAVQETQYF
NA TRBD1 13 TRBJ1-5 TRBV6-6 TGTGCCAACCAGGGGGCTAGCAATCAGCCCCAGCATTTT CANQGASNQPQHF
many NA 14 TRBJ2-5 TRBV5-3 TGTGCCAGCTCTCCCGGGACTGGGAGGGACACCCAGTACTTT CASSPGTGRDTQYF
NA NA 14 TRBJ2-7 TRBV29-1 TGCAGCGTTGTTCCTGTAGCCGCGAGATACGTGCAGTACTTC CSVVPVAARYVQYF